The 6 T cell receptor beta chains listed next were all sequenced from one sample in a study of shared clonotypes between healthy human individuals. Using immunoSEQ multiplex PCR, the repertoire was profiled, and TCRdb retains in-frame clones only, with some absent. The data hold millions of clones, with roughly 92% observed a single time. Sequenced input: naive CD4+ T cells sorted from blood. Subset defined: CD45RA+ positively selected. These receptors were collected from a man aged 18 to 30 in good health.

This clone showed up just a few times. The gene calls are TRBV10-2 and TRBJ1-1, with no clear D. Per germline, CDR1 WSHSY and CDR2 SAAADI. The germline V and J ends were trimmed by 6 bases and 2 bases, with 13 bases remaining between them. The length of the CDR3 is 14 residues. CDR3 DNA: TGCGCCAGCAGCCATCAGGTGATCAACACTGAAGCTTTCTTT. It yields the protein CASSHQVINTEAFF.

The gene calls are TRBV6-1 and TRBJ2-5; tentative D call: TRBD1 (6 bases). The CDR3 runs 13 residues. Looked up from germline, CDR1 is MNHNS and CDR2 is SASEGT. Trimming left V 5 bases short and J 4 bases short, with 11 bases between. CDR3 DNA sequence: TGTGCCAGCAGTCTGGACAGTACAGAGACCCAGTACTTC. It specifies CASSLDSTETQYF.

This clone was recorded once. The J gene is TRBJ1-4, the V gene TRBV7-9; no firm D call. The germline gives CDR1 SEHNR, CDR2 FQNEAQ (reference sequence). Deletions cut 2 bases from V and 5 bases from J, with 9 bases between. This CDR3 is 14 amino acids long. CDR3 bases: TGTGCCAGCAGCTTAAGGACCACCAATGAAAAACTGTTTTTT. Protein product: CASSLRTTNEKLFF.

The genes are TRBV6-5 and TRBJ2-3; no definite D call. CDR1 is MNHEY, CDR2 SVGAGI, per germline. CDR3 length: 14 residues. The V gene lost 6 bases and the J gene lost 4 bases, with 14 bases spanning the gap. CDR3 protein: CASRRGRLADTQYF. The CDR3 coding sequence is TGTGCCAGCAGGCGTGGACGTCTGGCAGATACGCAGTATTTT.

The J gene is TRBJ2-5, the V gene TRBV20-1; D unclear. V was shortened by 3 bases and J by 10 bases, with 12 bases between the two germline ends. CDR1 and CDR2 (germline): DFQATT, SNEGSKA (reference sequence). The CDR3 runs 11 residues. The CDR3 coding sequence is TGCAGTGCTAGTCCGGAGTGGGGCCAGTACTTC. Protein sequence: CSASPEWGQYF.

The chain links TRBV19 to TRBJ1-6; D ambiguous. This CDR3 spans 15 amino acids. Germline V gene sequence: CDR1 LNHDA, CDR2 SQIVND (reference sequence). V was pared by 3 bases and J by 9 bases, with 15 bases between. CDR3 coding DNA: TGTGCCAGTAGTATTGGGCGCAGGAATGCTTCACCCCTCCACTTT. This sequence encodes CASSIGRRNASPLHF.